Reported below is one T cell receptor beta chain. Its specific antigen is unknown. Base qualities are not recorded, but no much larger clone differs from it by a single base. These data are taken from a study of T cell changes during pregnancy in multiple sclerosis (dated by TCRdb to the late 2010s). Describing the broader study: In women with multiple sclerosis, the researchers looked at how the T cell repertoire shifted as pregnancy progressed.

Receptor libraries were prepared by the immunoSEQ multiplex PCR assay. TCRdb mirrors the immuneACCESS table, restricted to in-frame sequences. Some clones are absent from its copies; in checked studies, under half trace to an unresolved V gene, and the reason for the others is unknown. This sample comprises tens of thousands of clones, approximately 92% of them detected only once. Of the sample, about 1% is held by the ten largest clones. Taken from cysteine to phenylalanine, the CDR3 has 15 residues. Only the CDR3 DNA stays, 45 bases, in frame from base 1. Trimmed from V: 3 bases; trimmed from J: 0 bases; junction bases lacking a gene match: 3. Reading the germline V gene (reference sequence) gives CDR1 SEHNR and CDR2 FQNEAQ.

This receptor was obtained from a female donor in good health, enrolled as a control in a pregnancy study. Here the chain combines TRBV7-9 and TRBJ2-3; 7 bases in the junction line up with TRBD1. This specimen was peripheral blood, taken after pregnancy. The CDR3 region: CASSLGTASTDTQYF. In nucleotides, the sequence is TGTGCCAGCAGCTTGGGGACAGCTAGCACAGATACGCAGTATTTT. Here the CDR3 is joined to the reference TRBV7-9 and TRBJ2-3 genes, and the full variable domain is: DTGVSQNPRHKITKRGQNVTFRCDPISEHNRLYWYRQTLGQGPEFLTYFQNEAQLEKSRLLSDRFSAERPKGSFSTLEIQRTEQGDSAMYLCASSLGTASTDTQYFGPGTRLTVL.